Listed below are T cell receptor beta chains from one sample, sequenced in a study of shared clonotypes between healthy human individuals. Profiled with immunoSEQ multiplex PCR; TCRdb holds only in-frame clones, not every one. The sample carries over 300,000 clones, around 87% recorded once. Sequencing was performed on memory CD8+ T cells sorted from blood. These receptors originate from a man between 18 and 35 years old in good health. Each CDR3 is given without its conserved first and last residue. The order of the fields is J gene, V gene, clone size, CDR3 protein. Size is omitted from some rows. Given values are once, few, many or a class for expanded clones.

TRBJ1-2 | TRBV25-1 | NA | ASSEIGVGYGYT
TRBJ2-1 | TRBV4-3 | NA | ASSQTSGSYNEQF
TRBJ2-1 | TRBV4-3 | NA | ASSQTGTSGIDEQF
TRBJ1-6 | TRBV19 | few | ASTTGAASPLH
TRBJ2-7 | TRBV13 | NA | ASSLSPRGGSYEQY
TRBJ2-1 | TRBV30 | NA | AWSVILAGGPGEQF
TRBJ1-4 | TRBV7-9 | NA | ASSFSDNEKLF
TRBJ1-4 | TRBV4-1 | NA | ASSYQGDTNEKLF
TRBJ2-3 | TRBV27 | NA | ARGTACTDTQY
TRBJ1-1 | TRBV5-1 | NA | ASSFGTANTEAF
TRBJ2-5 | TRBV10-2 | NA | ASRSLRRGGAETQY
TRBJ2-1 | TRBV4-1 | NA | ASSQEPWTSDYNEQF
TRBJ1-6 | TRBV6-1 | NA | ASSEAGGRNSPLH
TRBJ2-7 | TRBV5-1 | NA | ASSLSPYYEQY
TRBJ2-1 | TRBV5-6 | NA | ASSLGTSTYEQF
TRBJ2-1 | TRBV19 | many | ASIPTGVDPYNEQF
TRBJ1-4 | TRBV13 | once | ASSLGGYKEKLF
TRBJ2-3 | TRBV5-6 | once | ASSPWDFNPTDTQY
TRBJ2-3 | TRBV30 | NA | AWSLTGADTQY
TRBJ2-1 | TRBV5-1 | NA | ASSFLGLADFGNEQF
TRBJ1-6 | TRBV7-9 | few | ASSERTEYNSPLH
TRBJ2-7 | TRBV4-1 | NA | ASSQAVRTGQYEQY
TRBJ1-2 | TRBV5-1 | NA | ASSVGTGGYYGYT
TRBJ2-2 | TRBV5-5 | NA | ASSLYIRVNTGELF
TRBJ2-1 | TRBV11-2 | once | ASSLVGGAPDEQF
TRBJ2-7 | TRBV28 | once | ATRRAEQY
TRBJ1-1 | TRBV7-6 | NA | ASSLGDANTEAF
TRBJ2-5 | TRBV10-3 | NA | ATSLRDRGRLQTQY
TRBJ2-7 | TRBV18 | NA | ASSLLRQGPYEQY
TRBJ2-7 | TRBV5-1 | few | ASSFGTLSSYEQY
TRBJ2-6 | TRBV28 | NA | ASSFTPGQGTGANVLT
TRBJ2-5 | TRBV18 | once | ASSGGQVYQETQY
TRBJ2-5 | TRBV10-3 | NA | AISESGRETQY
TRBJ1-2 | TRBV19 | NA | ASSILGDGYT
TRBJ2-7 | TRBV11-3 | NA | ASSLGTGGPYEQY
TRBJ1-6 | TRBV6-6 | NA | ASRPGGGLNSPLH
TRBJ1-2 | TRBV7-8 | NA | ASSQMLRGHYGYT
TRBJ2-5 | TRBV5-6 | NA | ASSLAILLAGGQETQY
TRBJ1-6 | TRBV6-1 | NA | ASTLMTVDNSPLH
TRBJ1-6 | TRBV7-8 | few | ASSTSTEESSYNSPLH
TRBJ1-5 | TRBV6-5 | NA | ASSQTLSSNQPQH
TRBJ1-1 | TRBV5-6 | NA | ASIVLGSRTEAF
TRBJ2-1 | TRBV15 | few | ATAEALISSYNEQF
TRBJ1-2 | TRBV6-5 | NA | ASSDLTRRDGYT
TRBJ2-5 | TRBV4-3 | few | ASSQDSRGFETQY
TRBJ1-2 | TRBV2 | NA | ASSEVTYPPGYT
TRBJ1-3 | TRBV7-9 | NA | ASSGPDGGGNTIY
TRBJ1-5 | TRBV27 | NA | ASSKGSHQPQH
TRBJ2-7 | TRBV29-1 | few | SVESARESSYEQY
TRBJ1-2 | TRBV4-3 | NA | ASSQVPGHFITMRGYT
TRBJ1-2 | TRBV2 | NA | ASSGDVRLYGYT
TRBJ2-5 | TRBV15 | NA | ATSRVWGETQY
TRBJ1-2 | TRBV14 | NA | ASSQEGRGWRGYT
TRBJ1-1 | TRBV2 | NA | ASSDWKLWAF